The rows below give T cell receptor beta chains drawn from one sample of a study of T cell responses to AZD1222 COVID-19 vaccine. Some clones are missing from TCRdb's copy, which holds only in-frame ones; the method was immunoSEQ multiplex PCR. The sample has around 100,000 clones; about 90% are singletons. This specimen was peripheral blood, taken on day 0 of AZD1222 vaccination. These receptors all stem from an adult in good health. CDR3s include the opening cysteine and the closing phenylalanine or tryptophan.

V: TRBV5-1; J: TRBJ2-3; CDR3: CASSLEGLTDTQYF
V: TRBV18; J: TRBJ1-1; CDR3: CASSPPIGQGSTEAFF
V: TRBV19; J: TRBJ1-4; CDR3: CASEGVLNEKLFF
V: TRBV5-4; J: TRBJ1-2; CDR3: CASSLDRDEYGYTF
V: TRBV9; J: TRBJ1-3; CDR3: CASRGTPGNTIYF
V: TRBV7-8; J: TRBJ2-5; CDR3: CASSLVQRETQYF
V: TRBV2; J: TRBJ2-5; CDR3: CASNGVGETQYF
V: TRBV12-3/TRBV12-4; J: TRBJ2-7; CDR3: CASSFGQSYEQYF
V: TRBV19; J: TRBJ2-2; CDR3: CASSKGNTGELFF
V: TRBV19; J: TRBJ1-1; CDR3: CASSSTVDTEAFF
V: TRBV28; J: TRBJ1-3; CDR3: CASNFPGSDSGNTIYF
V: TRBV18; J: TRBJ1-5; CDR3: CASSPDLEGPQHF
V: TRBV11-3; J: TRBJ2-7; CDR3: CASRSPLAANRGYEQYF
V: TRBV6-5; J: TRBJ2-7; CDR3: CASSWGQLRSYEQYF
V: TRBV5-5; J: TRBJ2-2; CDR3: CASSFGVRGLTGELFF